Presented here are 30 T cell receptor beta chains from one specimen sequenced in a study of blood T cells in healthy people across ages. Together with a sample-barcoded 5' primer, a J-beta primer mix was included in a second PCR lasting roughly 6 to 12 cycles. TCRdb ran MiXCR on the 5' RACE reads and lists one entry per CDR3 protein. Here the sample spans over a million distinct CDR3 sequences, approximately 59% being singletons. The specimen was blood. The origin of the receptors is a man aged 18 to 29 in good health.

The rearrangement links TRBV7-2 to TRBJ2-3; 8 bases map to TRBD2. There are 17 residues in the CDR3. CDR1 and CDR2 from the germline V gene are SGHTA and FQGNSA. Losses at the gene ends were 1 base for V and 8 bases for J; bases not matched to a gene: 14. The CDR3 nucleotides are TGTGCCAGCAGCTTAGGCCCTGCGGGGGGATCGGGGGGTACGCAGTATTTT. This codes for CASSLGPAGGSGGTQYF.

This clonotype was picked up one time. The rearrangement uses TRBV20-1 and TRBJ2-3; 9 positions match TRBD2. After removal of 2 bases from V and 2 bases from J, the junction contained 8 bases not matched to a gene. Germline assignment: CDR1 DFQATT and CDR2 SNEGSKA (reference sequence). The CDR3 consists of 16 residues. The CDR3 spells CSARRAASGATDTQYF. CDR3 in DNA: TGCAGTGCTAGACGGGCAGCTAGCGGGGCCACAGATACGCAGTATTTT.

This sequence joins TRBV6-6 and TRBJ2-7, with D uncertain. Matching the DNA end better, TRBJ2-5 makes the J call doubtful. There are 12 residues in the CDR3. The germline gives CDR1 MNHNY, CDR2 SVGAGI (reference sequence). CDR3 DNA sequence: TGTGCCATTGGACCCACACCGTGGACCCAGTACTTC. It is translated as CAIGPTPWTQYF.

This clonotype occurred a few times. V usage is TRBV20-1 and J usage is TRBJ2-7; 7 bases match TRBD1. CDR1 DFQATT and CDR2 SNEGSKA come from the germline V gene (reference sequence). The CDR3 has 13 amino acids. The V segment lost 1 base and the J segment 3 bases; nucleotides outside the gene matches: 3. The CDR3 region is CSARGQGIYEQYF. In DNA form, the CDR3 reads TGCAGTGCTAGAGGACAGGGTATCTACGAGCAGTACTTC.

The chain employs TRBV2 and TRBJ2-3, with D unclear. The CDR3 covers 13 residues. From germline, CDR1 is SNHLY and CDR2 FYNNEI. V was cut by 6 bases and J by 2 bases, with 9 bases left in between. DNA of the CDR3: TGTGCCAGCAGCGATCCTCTCACAGATACGCAGTATTTT. The encoded protein is CASSDPLTDTQYF.

This clonotype was recorded a few times. The chain employs TRBV20-1 and TRBJ2-4, with D tentatively TRBD2 (6 bases). Germline lookup yields CDR1 DFQATT and CDR2 SNEGSKA (reference sequence). This CDR3 region has 15 residues. With 6 bases removed from V and 9 bases from J, the gap between germline ends came to 24 bases. In nucleotides, the CDR3 is TGCAGTGCCCACCGAGAAGCGACCGTGGGGGGCATTCAGTACTTC. Its protein product is CSAHREATVGGIQYF.

This clonotype was detected ten times or more. The chain couples TRBV27 to TRBJ2-7, with 9 nucleotides matching TRBD1. The CDR3 spans 14 residues. The junction had 3 bases not matched to a gene; V was cut back by 6 bases and J by 0 bases. Germline CDR1 and CDR2: MNHEY and SMNVEV (reference sequence). CDR3 bases: TGTGCCAGCAGCTCGACAGGGGGCTCCTACGAGCAGTACTTC. Its protein is CASSSTGGSYEQYF.

The J gene is TRBJ2-1, the V gene TRBV7-2; possibly TRBD2 for D (8 bases). V lost 4 bases and J 7 bases, leaving 29 bases between the germline ends. This CDR3 contains 19 residues. Germline V gene data show CDR1 as SGHTA and CDR2 as FQGNSA. The CDR3 DNA follows: TGTGCCAGCAGCTCACCGGGACTAGTTCAGGGGGGGCAATTGAATGAGCAGTTCTTC. This sequence encodes CASSSPGLVQGGQLNEQFF.

The table lists this clonotype with a few counts. The chain uses TRBV28 and TRBJ2-3, with 12 bases that match TRBD2. Germline V gene data show CDR1 as MDHEN and CDR2 as SYDVKM. This CDR3 spans 17 amino acids. V trimming: 6 bases; J trimming: 0 bases; junction bases outside the gene matches: 7. CDR3 amino acids: CASSKRTSGVSTDTQYF. The CDR3 DNA is TGTGCCAGCAGCAAAAGGACTAGCGGGGTTAGCACAGATACGCAGTATTTT. Combining the CDR3 with reference TRBV28 and TRBJ2-3 gives the whole variable domain DVKVTQSSRYLVKRTGEKVFLECVQDMDHENMFWYRQDPGLGLRLIYFSYDVKMKEKGDIPEGYSVSREKKERFSLILESASTNQTSMYLCASSKRTSGVSTDTQYFGPGTRLTVL.

The rearrangement uses TRBV7-2 and TRBJ2-5; D might be TRBD2 (6 bases). There are 13 residues in the CDR3. Per the germline V gene, CDR1 is SGHTA and CDR2 is FQGNSA. Trimming took 7 bases from V and 3 from J, leaving 12 bases between them. The CDR3 DNA sequence: TGTGCCAGCACCTTCGGGGGAGAAGAGACCCAGTACTTC. Translating it yields CASTFGGEETQYF.

The V gene is TRBV5-1, the J gene TRBJ1-2, with 7 bases aligning to TRBD1. The CDR3 totals 14 residues. Germline CDR1 is SGHRS and CDR2 is YFSETQ. Trimming cost V 4 bases and J 8 bases; bases outside gene matches: 11. CDR3 in DNA: TGCGCCAGCAGCCCGGGACAGAACTATGGAGGCTACACCTTC. Encoded protein: CASSPGQNYGGYTF.

This clonotype showed up just once. The V and J genes are TRBV11-2 and TRBJ1-2, with D perhaps matching TRBD1 (5 bases). CDR1 and CDR2 from the germline V gene are SGHAT and FQNNGV. Trimming took off 1 base at V and 7 bases at J, with 16 bases between the two ends. The CDR3 is 15 residues long. The CDR3 nucleotides are TGTGCCAGCAGCTTAGTGCAGGGTTTGATTGGTGGCTACACCTTC. It is translated as CASSLVQGLIGGYTF. Full variable domain (remainder filled in from reference TRBV11-2 and TRBJ1-2): EAGVAQSPRYKIIEKRQSVAFWCNPISGHATLYWYQQILGQGPKLLIQFQNNGVVDDSQLPKDRFSAERLKGVDSTLKIQPAKLEDSAVYLCASSLVQGLIGGYTFGSGTRLTVV.

In this sample, this clonotype turned up a few times. The CDR3 region has the DNA TGTGCCAGCAGCTTTCAGACAGGGGGCAACTACGGGCAGTACTTC. Its translation is CASSFQTGGNYGQYF. V gene TRBV7-2 combines with J gene TRBJ2-4, with 10 nucleotides matching TRBD1. Germline V gives CDR1 SGHTA, CDR2 FQGNSA. The CDR3 loop spans 15 amino acids. Losses at the gene ends were 3 bases for V and 13 bases for J; bases not matched to a gene: 12.

The chain joins TRBV5-1 to TRBJ2-7; D is ambiguous. The germline V gene has CDR1 SGHRS and CDR2 YFSETQ. This CDR3 is built from 13 residues. Trimming took 4 bases from V and 2 from J, leaving 10 bases between them. CDR3 residues: CASSENPTYEQYF. In nucleotides, the CDR3 is TGCGCCAGCAGCGAGAATCCCACCTACGAGCAGTACTTC.

The genes are TRBV5-1 and TRBJ2-1; the match to TRBD2 covers 8 bases. In germline, CDR1 is SGHRS, CDR2 YFSETQ. V gave up 0 bases and J gave up 9 bases; unmatched junction bases: 8. The CDR3 consists of 15 residues. Here the CDR3 reads CASSLVGGGPSEQFF. The CDR3 nucleotides read TGCGCCAGCAGCTTGGTTGGCGGGGGGCCGTCTGAGCAGTTCTTC.

This rearrangement joins TRBV6-1 to TRBJ2-6; D gene unclear. The ends were cut back, 7 bases at V and 4 bases at J, with 17 bases in the middle. Germline V gives CDR1 MNHNS, CDR2 SASEGT. The CDR3 covers 16 residues. In DNA form, the CDR3 reads TGTGCCAGCAAGTATGGCAGGAGTTCCGGGGCCAACGTCCTGACTTTC. Encoded protein: CASKYGRSSGANVLTF.

The chain uses TRBV20-1 and TRBJ1-1, with 7 bases fitting TRBD1. This CDR3 is 13 amino acids long. Germline CDR1 is DFQATT and CDR2 is SNEGSKA (reference sequence). This CDR3 reads CRAPTQGKSEAFF. CDR3 in DNA: TGCAGAGCCCCTACACAGGGGAAGTCTGAAGCTTTCTTT.

This chain joins TRBV6-1 and TRBJ2-7, with TRBD2 matching over 8 bases. CDR1 MNHNS and CDR2 SASEGT come from the germline V gene. The V segment lost 7 bases and the J segment 1 base; nucleotides outside the gene matches: 6. This CDR3 comprises 14 residues. The CDR3: CASTKVAGSYEQYF. CDR3 DNA sequence: TGTGCCAGCACTAAAGTAGCGGGGTCCTACGAGCAGTACTTC.

The V and J genes are TRBV2 and TRBJ1-1; the D gene is possibly TRBD1 (5 bases). The CDR3 totals 14 residues. V was pared by 6 bases and J by 1 base, with 12 bases between. Germline CDR1 and CDR2: SNHLY and FYNNEI. The CDR3 sequence: CASSGFRGNTEAFF. The CDR3 DNA follows: TGTGCCAGCAGCGGGTTTAGGGGGAACACTGAAGCTTTCTTT.

CDR3 in DNA: TGCAGTTTCGGACAGGATTATAATTCACCCCTCCACTTT. Amino acid sequence: CSFGQDYNSPLHF. This sequence joins TRBV20-1 and TRBJ1-6, with 7 positions matching TRBD1. Trimming at V came to 8 bases and at J to 4 bases, leaving 5 bases not matched to a gene. CDR1 and CDR2 (germline): DFQATT, SNEGSKA (reference sequence). The CDR3 runs 13 residues.

Concerning this clonotype itself: An end of the junction does not agree with germline; a read error may underlie this. V and J are TRBV12-3 or TRBV12-4 and TRBJ2-5; a weak D match, TRBD2 (5 bases). The CDR3 is made up of 12 amino acids. CDR3 nucleotides: TGTGTCAGCAGTTCTACCGGGGAGACCCGGTACTTC. This gives the protein CVSSSTGETRYF.

CDR3 amino acids: CASSLVGAGTDNYGYTF. CDR3 coding DNA: TGTGCCAGCAGCTTAGTAGGGGCCGGGACAGACAACTATGGCTACACCTTC. This chain connects TRBV7-9 to TRBJ1-2, with 7 bases identical to TRBD1. The CDR3 consists of 17 residues. The V and J ends lost 1 base and 2 bases, in that order; junction bases with no gene match: 10. Germline loops: CDR1 SEHNR, CDR2 FQNEAQ (reference sequence).

The chain couples TRBV6-1 to TRBJ1-6, with D perhaps TRBD1 (6 bases). The CDR3 sequence is 15 residues long. Trimming took off 1 base at V and 9 bases at J, with 13 bases between the two ends. Germline CDR1 reads MNHNS; CDR2 reads SASEGT. CDR3 amino acids: CASSEEAGTSSPLHF. The CDR3, as DNA: TGTGCCAGCAGTGAAGAAGCCGGGACATCTTCACCCCTCCACTTT.

The chain is built from TRBV7-2 and TRBJ2-7; TRBD2 agrees at 8 bases. CDR1 and CDR2 (germline): SGHTA, FQGNSA. The J segment lost 6 bases and the V segment lost 1 base, leaving 5 bases of the junction unmatched. CDR3 length equals 14 residues. CDR3 nucleotides: TGTGCCAGCAGCTTAGGGGGACTAGTCGTCGAGCAGTACTTC. This translates into CASSLGGLVVEQYF. Variable domain in full (rest from reference TRBV7-2 and TRBJ2-7): GAGVSQSPSNKVTEKGKDVELRCDPISGHTALYWYRQSLGQGLEFLIYFQGNSAPDKSGLPSDRFSAERTGGSVSTLTIQRTQQEDSAVYLCASSLGGLVVEQYFGPGTRLTVT.

The rearrangement joins TRBV27 to TRBJ2-1, with a weak D call TRBD1 (6 bases). Germline CDR1 and CDR2: MNHEY and SMNVEV (reference sequence). The CDR3 is made up of 13 amino acids. The germline V and J ends were trimmed by 5 bases and 5 bases, with 10 bases remaining between them. In DNA form, the CDR3 reads TGTGCCAGCAGTGTTGGGACACACAATGAGCAGTTCTTC. It codes for CASSVGTHNEQFF.

This rearrangement joins TRBV7-2 to TRBJ1-2; D not certain. This CDR3 spans 11 amino acids. V was pared by 5 bases and J by 8 bases, with 9 bases between. CDR1 SGHTA and CDR2 FQGNSA come from the germline V gene. The CDR3 loop is CASSRRQGYTF. CDR3 nucleotides: TGTGCCAGCAGCCGCCGCCAGGGCTACACCTTC.

The V call is TRBV29-1, the J call TRBJ1-4; D remains ambiguous. CDR1 SQVTM and CDR2 ANQGSEA come from the germline V gene. The CDR3 length is 12 residues. The CDR3 bases are TGCACCGCCCAACGGGGAGGTGAAAAACTGTTTTTT. Translating gives CTAQRGGEKLFF.

The chain carries TRBV28 and TRBJ2-5; 8 bases align to TRBD1. Germline loops: CDR1 MDHEN, CDR2 SYDVKM. The CDR3 extends over 15 amino acids. Trimming at V came to 5 bases and at J to 5 bases, leaving 10 bases not matched to a gene. The CDR3 is CASSTETGATETQYF. The CDR3 nucleotides read TGTGCCAGCAGTACGGAGACAGGGGCTACGGAGACCCAGTACTTC.

The J gene is TRBJ2-7, the V gene TRBV6-5; D perhaps matches TRBD2 (6 bases). Between the trimmed V and J ends, which lost 0 bases and 4 bases, there was a span of 13 bases. Per germline, CDR1 MNHEY and CDR2 SVGAGI. This CDR3 contains 15 residues. This CDR3 reads CASSYSQTGGYEQYF. The CDR3, as DNA: TGTGCCAGCAGTTACTCCCAAACCGGGGGATACGAGCAGTACTTC.

The sample holds one count of this clonotype. This rearrangement joins TRBV20-1 to TRBJ1-2; unclear D gene. Deletions cut 6 bases from V and 7 bases from J, with 15 bases between. In germline, CDR1 is DFQATT, CDR2 SNEGSKA (reference sequence). CDR3 length equals 12 residues. The DNA of the CDR3 is TGCAGTGCCCCCCCCGTCCGGGGTGGCTACACCTTC. Protein sequence: CSAPPVRGGYTF.